The rows below give T cell receptor beta chains drawn from one sample of a study of cytomegalovirus exposure and HLA in healthy donors. The table came from immunoSEQ multiplex PCR; TCRdb's copy has only in-frame clones and leaves some out. The repertoire consists of 80,000 to 130,000 clones, with under 80% occurring once and the leading ten covering 3% to 4.5%. Sequenced input: PBMCs. These receptors all stem from a woman in her forties or fifties in good health and CMV-seropositive. The CDR3 runs from the conserved cysteine through the conserved F or W. D genes are given only for firm matches. Size is stated for part of the rows, as once, few or many counts, or as a class when the clone is expanded.

CDR3aa: CSARGIAGSDTGELFF; CDR3nt: TGCAGCGCCCGTGGGATTGCGGGGAGCGACACCGGGGAGCTGTTTTTT; d_gene: .; abundance: .; j_gene: TRBJ2-2; v_gene: TRBV29-1; len: 16
CDR3aa: CASSHPFKDGSITNEQYF; CDR3nt: TGCGCCAGCAGCCATCCCTTCAAGGACGGGAGTATTACCAACGAGCAGTACTTC; d_gene: .; abundance: few; j_gene: TRBJ2-7; v_gene: TRBV4-1; len: 18
CDR3aa: CASSLGDSHSNQPQHF; CDR3nt: TGCGCCAGCAGCTTGGGCGACTCTCATAGCAATCAGCCCCAGCATTTT; d_gene: .; abundance: .; j_gene: TRBJ1-5; v_gene: TRBV5-1; len: 16
CDR3aa: CASSENVGRVYGYTF; CDR3nt: TGTGCCAGCAGTGAGAATGTAGGGCGGGTCTATGGCTACACCTTC; d_gene: .; abundance: .; j_gene: TRBJ1-2; v_gene: TRBV2; len: 15
CDR3aa: CASSLGLAETQYF; CDR3nt: TGTGCCAGCAGCTTAGGACTAGCAGAGACCCAGTACTTC; d_gene: TRBD2; abundance: .; j_gene: TRBJ2-5; v_gene: TRBV7-2; len: 13
CDR3aa: CASSPGTGGLGEKLFF; CDR3nt: TGTGCCAGCAGCCCAGGGACAGGGGGACTGGGTGAAAAACTGTTTTTT; d_gene: TRBD1; abundance: .; j_gene: TRBJ1-4; v_gene: TRBV9; len: 16
CDR3aa: CASSLPDTQYF; CDR3nt: TGTGCCAGCAGCTTACCGGATACGCAGTATTTT; d_gene: .; abundance: few; j_gene: TRBJ2-3; v_gene: TRBV7-9; len: 11
CDR3aa: CASSLILGQGYYEQYF; CDR3nt: TGTGCCAGCAGTCTAATCCTCGGACAGGGGTACTACGAGCAGTACTTC; d_gene: TRBD1; abundance: .; j_gene: TRBJ2-7; v_gene: TRBV28; len: 16
CDR3aa: CASSPADTSEAFF; CDR3nt: TGTGCCAGCTCACCAGCCGACACCTCTGAAGCTTTCTTT; d_gene: .; abundance: .; j_gene: TRBJ1-1; v_gene: TRBV18; len: 13
CDR3aa: CATSILHPQAVDYGYTF; CDR3nt: TGTGCCACCAGTATCCTCCACCCCCAGGCCGTGGACTATGGCTACACCTTC; d_gene: .; abundance: many; j_gene: TRBJ1-2; v_gene: TRBV15; len: 17
CDR3aa: CASNPRGGNTIYF; CDR3nt: TGTGCCAGCAACCCCCGGGGGGGAAACACCATATATTTT; d_gene: .; abundance: few; j_gene: TRBJ1-3; v_gene: TRBV6-6; len: 13
CDR3aa: CASAASGRDASTDTQYF; CDR3nt: TGTGCCAGCGCGGCTAGCGGGAGGGATGCTAGCACAGATACGCAGTATTTT; d_gene: TRBD2; abundance: once; j_gene: TRBJ2-3; v_gene: TRBV9; len: 17
CDR3aa: CASSLWGVEIDTQYF; CDR3nt: TGTGCCAGCAGCTTGTGGGGCGTCGAGATAGATACGCAGTATTTT; d_gene: .; abundance: .; j_gene: TRBJ2-3; v_gene: TRBV5-4; len: 15
CDR3aa: CASSANRDRATEAFF; CDR3nt: TGTGCCAGCAGCGCGAACCGGGACAGGGCCACTGAAGCTTTCTTT; d_gene: TRBD1; abundance: few; j_gene: TRBJ1-1; v_gene: TRBV9; len: 15
CDR3aa: CASSPWRGQGGSGANVLTF; CDR3nt: TGTGCCAGCTCCCCTTGGCGGGGACAGGGAGGCTCTGGGGCCAACGTCCTGACTTTC; d_gene: TRBD1; abundance: .; j_gene: TRBJ2-6; v_gene: TRBV18; len: 19